The present T cell receptor (beta chain) was sequenced within a study of regulatory T cells in long-lasting Graves disease. Time point indicated: persistent/refractory GD, antithyroid drugs over 5 years with positive TRAb. Scientists built the TCR library using RNA that was extracted from PBMCs. V lost 5 bases to trimming and J lost 6 bases, with 20 bases between them. The CDR3 spans 15 residues. Germline V CDR1 and CDR2: SGHAT, FQNNGV. According to the study, TCR beta libraries were built with iRepertoire HTBI primers and CDR3-region Arm-PCR. One entry per CDR3 protein, called by TCRdb with MiXCR from the multiplex PCR reads. This table holds 650,000 to 850,000 distinct CDR3 sequences, about 32% found once.

The V gene is TRBV11-2, the J gene TRBJ2-7; tentatively, D is TRBD1 (6 bases). Here the sequenced sample was peripheral blood mononuclear cells (PBMCs), taken when the disease was refractory, from a patient treated with antithyroid drugs. The sequence came from a female donor with Graves disease. CDR3 residues: CASSPKFTGLGEQYF. The CDR3 DNA sequence: TGTGCCAGCAGCCCAAAATTCACAGGGCTTGGCGAGCAGTACTTC.